This T cell receptor (beta chain) was sequenced for a study of cytomegalovirus exposure and HLA in healthy donors. Notes on the study in general: Reportedly, cytomegalovirus status was diagnosed with high sensitivity and specificity. Researchers reported in a later analysis that a missense DCLRE1C variant was tied to TCR beta V- and J-gene trimming. An analysis that was carried out later associated 15,000 to 20,000 TCR beta sequences with HLA alleles at 0.05 false discovery rate.

This CDR3 contains 13 residues. The ends lost 0 bases at V and 6 bases at J; junction bases unmatched: 0. In germline, CDR1 is SGHRS, CDR2 YFSETQ. Vbeta (60) and Jbeta (13) primers were used in the PCR. The protocol was immunoSEQ multiplex PCR, while the TCRdb copy is restricted to in-frame clones and leaves out a portion. The sample lists fewer than 100,000 clones; about four fifths were seen once. Healthy donors of bone marrow made up the group. As for this clone: What it binds is not known.

The V and J genes are TRBV5-1 and TRBJ1-1; TRBD1 agrees at 9 bases. The receptor's source is a woman aged 40-49 years in good health and CMV-seropositive. Sequenced: PBMCs. CDR3 residues: CASSLGTGAEAFF. The DNA of the CDR3 is TGCGCCAGCAGCTTGGGGACAGGGGCTGAAGCTTTCTTT.